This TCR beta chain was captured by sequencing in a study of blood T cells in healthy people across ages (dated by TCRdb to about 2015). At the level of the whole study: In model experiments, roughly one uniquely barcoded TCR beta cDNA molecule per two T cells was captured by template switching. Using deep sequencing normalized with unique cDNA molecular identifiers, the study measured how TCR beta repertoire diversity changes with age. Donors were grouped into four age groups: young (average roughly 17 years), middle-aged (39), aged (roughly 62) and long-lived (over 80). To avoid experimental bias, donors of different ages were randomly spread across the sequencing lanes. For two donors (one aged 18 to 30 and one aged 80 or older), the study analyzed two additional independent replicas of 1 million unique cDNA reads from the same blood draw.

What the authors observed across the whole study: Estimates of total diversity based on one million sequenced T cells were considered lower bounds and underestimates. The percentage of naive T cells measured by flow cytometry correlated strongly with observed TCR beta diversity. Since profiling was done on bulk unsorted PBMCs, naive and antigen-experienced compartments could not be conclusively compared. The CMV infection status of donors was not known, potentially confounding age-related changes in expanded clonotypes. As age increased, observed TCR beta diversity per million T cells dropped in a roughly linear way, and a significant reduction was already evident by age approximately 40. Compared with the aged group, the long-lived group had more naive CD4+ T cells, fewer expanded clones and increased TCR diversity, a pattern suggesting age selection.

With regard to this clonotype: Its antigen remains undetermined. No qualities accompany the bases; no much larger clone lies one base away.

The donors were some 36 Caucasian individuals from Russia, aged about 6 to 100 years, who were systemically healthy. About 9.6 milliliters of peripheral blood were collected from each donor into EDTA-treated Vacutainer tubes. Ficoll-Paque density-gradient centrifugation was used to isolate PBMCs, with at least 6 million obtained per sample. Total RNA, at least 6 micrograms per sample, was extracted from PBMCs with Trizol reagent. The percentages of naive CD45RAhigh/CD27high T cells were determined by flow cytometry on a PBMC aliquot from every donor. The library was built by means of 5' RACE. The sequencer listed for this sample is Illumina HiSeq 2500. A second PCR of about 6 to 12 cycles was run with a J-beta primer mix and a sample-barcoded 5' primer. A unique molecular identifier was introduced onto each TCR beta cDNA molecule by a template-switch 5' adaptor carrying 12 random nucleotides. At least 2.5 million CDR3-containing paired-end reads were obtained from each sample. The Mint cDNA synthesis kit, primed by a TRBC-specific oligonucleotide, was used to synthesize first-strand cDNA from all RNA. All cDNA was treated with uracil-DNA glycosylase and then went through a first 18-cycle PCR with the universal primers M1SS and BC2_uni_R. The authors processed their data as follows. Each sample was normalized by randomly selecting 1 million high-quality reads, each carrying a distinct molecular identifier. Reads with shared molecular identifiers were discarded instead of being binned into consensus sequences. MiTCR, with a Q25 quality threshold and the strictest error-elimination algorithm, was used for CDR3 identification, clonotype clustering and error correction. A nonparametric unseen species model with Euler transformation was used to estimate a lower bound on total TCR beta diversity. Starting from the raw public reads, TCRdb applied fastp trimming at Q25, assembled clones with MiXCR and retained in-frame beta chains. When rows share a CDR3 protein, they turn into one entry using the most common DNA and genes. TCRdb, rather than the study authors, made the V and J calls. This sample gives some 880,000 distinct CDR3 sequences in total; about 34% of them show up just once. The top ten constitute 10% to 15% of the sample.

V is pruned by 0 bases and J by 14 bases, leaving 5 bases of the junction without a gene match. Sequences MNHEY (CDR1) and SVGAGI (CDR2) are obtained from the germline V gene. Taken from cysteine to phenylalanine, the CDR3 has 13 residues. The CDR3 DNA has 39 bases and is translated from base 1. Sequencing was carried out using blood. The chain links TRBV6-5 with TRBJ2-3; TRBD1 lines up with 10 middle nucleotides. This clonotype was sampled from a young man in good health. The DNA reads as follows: TGTGCCAGCAGTTACTCGGGACAGGGGCCAGGGTATTTT. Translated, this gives CASSYSGQGPGYF.